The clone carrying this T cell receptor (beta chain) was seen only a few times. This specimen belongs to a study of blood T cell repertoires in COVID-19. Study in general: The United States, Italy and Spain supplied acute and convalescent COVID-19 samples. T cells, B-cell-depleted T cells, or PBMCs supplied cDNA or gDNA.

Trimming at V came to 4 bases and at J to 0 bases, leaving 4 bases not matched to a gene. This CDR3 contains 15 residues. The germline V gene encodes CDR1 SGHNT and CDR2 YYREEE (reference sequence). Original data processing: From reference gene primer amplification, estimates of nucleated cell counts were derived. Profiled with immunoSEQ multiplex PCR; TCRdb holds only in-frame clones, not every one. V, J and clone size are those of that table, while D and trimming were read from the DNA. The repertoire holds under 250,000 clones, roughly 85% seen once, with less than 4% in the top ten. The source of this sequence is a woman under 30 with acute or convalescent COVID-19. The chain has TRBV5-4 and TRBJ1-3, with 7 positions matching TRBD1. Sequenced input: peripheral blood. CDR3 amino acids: CASSVGTDSGNTIYF. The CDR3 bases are TGTGCCAGCAGCGTCGGGACAGACTCTGGAAACACCATATATTTT.